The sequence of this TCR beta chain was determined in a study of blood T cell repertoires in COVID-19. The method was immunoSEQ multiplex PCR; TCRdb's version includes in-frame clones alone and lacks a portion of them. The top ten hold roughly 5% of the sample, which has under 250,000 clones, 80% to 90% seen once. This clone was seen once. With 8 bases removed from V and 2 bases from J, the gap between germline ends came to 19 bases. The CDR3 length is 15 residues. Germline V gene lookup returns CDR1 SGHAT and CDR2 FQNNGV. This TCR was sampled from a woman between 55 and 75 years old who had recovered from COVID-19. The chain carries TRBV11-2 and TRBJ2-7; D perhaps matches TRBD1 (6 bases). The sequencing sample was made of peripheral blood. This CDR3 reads CASLTGPDPTYEQYF. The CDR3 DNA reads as TGTGCCAGCTTGACAGGTCCTGATCCGACCTACGAGCAGTACTTC.